These T cell receptor beta chains were read from a single sample in a study of response to subunit inactivated influenza vaccine. Each CDR3 protein gets one entry after TCRdb re-called the RT-PCR reads with MiXCR. The sample lists roughly 700,000 distinct CDR3 sequences, roughly 14% seen once, with 5.5% to 7% in the top ten. The sample here was PBMCs from blood, taken 14 to 15 days before vaccination. The origin of the receptors is a man aged 45-65 years who received an inactivated influenza vaccine. Each CDR3 is given with its conserved first and last residue. The D gene is left open where the match is weak. Some rows mark clone size as missing; the rest say once, few, many or name a class of expanded clone.

cdr3_nt,cdr3_aa,d_call,clone_size,j_call,v_call
TGTGCCAGCAGCTCCGGGCTAATAAATGAGCAGTTCTTC,CASSSGLINEQFF,NA,NA,TRBJ2-1,TRBV5-6
TGTGCCAGCAGTGAATCGTTTAATGAGCAGTTCTTC,CASSESFNEQFF,NA,many,TRBJ2-1,TRBV6-1
TGTGCCAGCAGCCCACGCGTCGGCGGGGGGGGCAGCACAGATACGCAGTATTTT,CASSPRVGGGGSTDTQYF,TRBD2,few,TRBJ2-3,TRBV11-2
TGCAGCGTGAGCCCGGGACTAGCGGGAGTTAGCGAGCAGTACTTC,CSVSPGLAGVSEQYF,TRBD2,NA,TRBJ2-7,TRBV29-1
TGCAGCTCGCGACTAGCGAGCACCGGGGAGCTGTTTTTT,CSSRLASTGELFF,TRBD2,NA,TRBJ2-2,TRBV29-1
TGTGCCAGCACGGGGCTAGCGGGAAGTCCAGCCAAAAACATTCAGTACTTC,CASTGLAGSPAKNIQYF,TRBD2,few,TRBJ2-4,TRBV28
TGTGCCAGCAGCTTGGGTTATCCGAACTACGAGCAGTACTTC,CASSLGYPNYEQYF,NA,NA,TRBJ2-7,TRBV5-6
TGTGCCAGCAGCTTGTATTCGGAGACCTACGAGCAGTACTTC,CASSLYSETYEQYF,NA,few,TRBJ2-7,TRBV5-5
TGTGCCAGCAGTCCTTCCGGGACTACTGAGACCCAGTACTTC,CASSPSGTTETQYF,TRBD2,NA,TRBJ2-5,TRBV3-1
TGCGCCAGCAGCCACGGGCAGAACACCGGGGAGCTGTTTTTT,CASSHGQNTGELFF,NA,many,TRBJ2-2,TRBV4-3
TGCAGTGCTCCTAGCGGGACTGGTGAGACCCAGTACTTC,CSAPSGTGETQYF,TRBD2,few,TRBJ2-5,TRBV20-1
TGTGCCAGCAGCTCACAGGAGGGGGGAGAGCAGTACTTC,CASSSQEGGEQYF,NA,few,TRBJ2-7,TRBV7-6
TGCAGTGTCAATCGCCCAACCGGGACAGGGTCTACAGATACGCAGTATTTT,CSVNRPTGTGSTDTQYF,TRBD1,few,TRBJ2-3,TRBV20-1
TGTGCCAGCAGCCTGGGACAGGGCGGGGGTCAGCCCCAGCATTTT,CASSLGQGGGQPQHF,TRBD1,few,TRBJ1-5,TRBV3-1